This TCR beta chain was captured by sequencing in a study of CD8+ T cells in alopecia areata. The CDR3 spans 14 residues. Between the trimmed V and J ends, which lost 0 bases and 7 bases, there was a span of 15 bases. Germline V gene lookup returns CDR1 GTSNPN and CDR2 SVGIG (reference sequence). Extracted RNA was reverse transcribed into cDNA, the sequencing template. Data came from immunoSEQ multiplex PCR; TCRdb stores just in-frame clones and leaves some out. The table includes 110,000 to 150,000 clones, about 56% detected once. Noted treatment: oral pan-JAK inhibitor, 5-10 mg twice daily. The sequence came from a human donor with alopecia areata. The gene calls are TRBV30 and TRBJ1-1, with D possibly matching TRBD1 (5 bases). The source material was CD8+ T cells sorted from blood, sampled at week 4, from a patient treated with tofacitinib. The CDR3 loop reads CAWSVPRGGSEAFF. As DNA, the CDR3 is TGTGCCTGGAGTGTTCCCCGTGGGGGGAGTGAAGCTTTCTTT.